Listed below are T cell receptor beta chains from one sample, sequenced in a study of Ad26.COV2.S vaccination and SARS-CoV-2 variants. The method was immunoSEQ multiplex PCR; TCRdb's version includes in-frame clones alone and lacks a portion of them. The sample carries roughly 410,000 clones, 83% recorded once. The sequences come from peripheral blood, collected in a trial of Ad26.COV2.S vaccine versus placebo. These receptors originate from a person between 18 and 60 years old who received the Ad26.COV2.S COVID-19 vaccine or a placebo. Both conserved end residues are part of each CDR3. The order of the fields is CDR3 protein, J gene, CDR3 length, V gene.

CDR3: CASSPSGTGLEKLFF; J: TRBJ1-4; length: 15; V: TRBV27
CDR3: CASSLDELAVSTDTQYF; J: TRBJ2-3; length: 17; V: TRBV11-2
CDR3: CASSYGGPAGEQYF; J: TRBJ2-7; length: 14; V: TRBV6-2/TRBV6-3
CDR3: CASSYGVVLPLHF; J: TRBJ1-6; length: 13; V: TRBV6-6
CDR3: CASSSPRRKGYTF; J: TRBJ1-2; length: 13; V: TRBV2
CDR3: CASSFQNNQPQHF; J: TRBJ1-5; length: 13; V: TRBV7-2
CDR3: CASSLEGGGNTEAFF; J: TRBJ1-1; length: 15; V: TRBV7-9
CDR3: CASTGQMYNEQFF; J: TRBJ2-1; length: 13; V: TRBV13
CDR3: CASSEVGLTQYF; J: TRBJ2-5; length: 12; V: TRBV2
CDR3: CASRRLYGYTF; J: TRBJ1-2; length: 11; V: TRBV5-6
CDR3: CASSVDWNEKLFF; J: TRBJ1-4; length: 13; V: TRBV9
CDR3: CASSLVNPYEQYF; J: TRBJ2-7; length: 13; V: TRBV7-2
CDR3: CASSLRTSVDEQYF; J: TRBJ2-7; length: 14; V: TRBV5-1
CDR3: CASSVYTGEKLFF; J: TRBJ1-4; length: 13; V: TRBV9
CDR3: CASSLGRGSYYEQYF; J: TRBJ2-7; length: 15; V: TRBV13
CDR3: CASSEGRGRFF; J: TRBJ2-1; length: 11; V: TRBV6-4
CDR3: CATGTDTNTGELFF; J: TRBJ2-2; length: 14; V: TRBV5-1
CDR3: CASSVQGEPNYGYTF; J: TRBJ1-2; length: 15; V: TRBV9
CDR3: CACQRAGDGYTF; J: TRBJ1-2; length: 12; V: TRBV19
CDR3: CASSLVGLGGTDTQYF; J: TRBJ2-3; length: 16; V: TRBV7-2
CDR3: CASSLRPTPNTGELFF; J: TRBJ2-2; length: 16; V: TRBV7-2
CDR3: CATPRAGGGNEQFF; J: TRBJ2-1; length: 14; V: TRBV7-9
CDR3: CASSLDSYNEKLFF; J: TRBJ1-4; length: 14; V: TRBV7-2
CDR3: CASSHPPGQGGSPLHF; J: TRBJ1-6; length: 16; V: TRBV3-1/TRBV3-2
CDR3: CASKGGLGQPQHF; J: TRBJ1-5; length: 13; V: TRBV12-3/TRBV12-4
CDR3: CASRLGNQPQHF; J: TRBJ1-5; length: 12; V: TRBV25-1
CDR3: CASSLGQRNTEAFF; J: TRBJ1-1; length: 14; V: TRBV28
CDR3: CASSLGKDRAYEQYF; J: TRBJ2-7; length: 15; V: TRBV5-1
CDR3: CSVEFNEAFF; J: TRBJ1-1; length: 10; V: TRBV20-1
CDR3: CASSSLESSYEQYF; J: TRBJ2-7; length: 14; V: TRBV13
CDR3: CASSFGGSGNQPQHF; J: TRBJ1-5; length: 15; V: TRBV5-4
CDR3: CASRTGARGYTF; J: TRBJ1-2; length: 12; V: TRBV28
CDR3: CASSAYGTRAYEQYF; J: TRBJ2-7; length: 15; V: TRBV2
CDR3: CASAKQGANGYTF; J: TRBJ1-2; length: 13; V: TRBV6-5
CDR3: CASSRRRDLGWEQYF; J: TRBJ2-7; length: 15; V: TRBV11-2
CDR3: CASSRRQGELFF; J: TRBJ2-2; length: 12; V: TRBV11-3
CDR3: CASSLAGNYGYTF; J: TRBJ1-2; length: 13; V: TRBV27
CDR3: CASSFLGAADTQYF; J: TRBJ2-3; length: 14; V: TRBV7-6
CDR3: CASSHGTGGYTF; J: TRBJ1-2; length: 12; V: TRBV27
CDR3: CASSSGGRGSPLHF; J: TRBJ1-6; length: 14; V: TRBV9
CDR3: CATSDLQTGNTIYF; J: TRBJ1-3; length: 14; V: TRBV24-1
CDR3: CASSKTKTQYF; J: TRBJ2-5; length: 11; V: TRBV21-1
CDR3: CASSSGTGPYQPQHF; J: TRBJ1-5; length: 15; V: TRBV6-5
CDR3: CASSLNRFPNGYTF; J: TRBJ1-2; length: 14; V: TRBV9
CDR3: CASSQGGDGNYGYTF; J: TRBJ1-2; length: 15; V: TRBV4-1
CDR3: CASSQDLQGAIGYTF; J: TRBJ1-2; length: 15; V: TRBV4-2
CDR3: CASRRGRRGTYNEQFF; J: TRBJ2-1; length: 16; V: TRBV3-1/TRBV3-2
CDR3: CASSLAEGQDTGELFF; J: TRBJ2-2; length: 16; V: TRBV7-6
CDR3: CASQDADGQPQHF; J: TRBJ1-5; length: 13; V: TRBV12-3/TRBV12-4
CDR3: CASSRGQGVHEQYF; J: TRBJ2-7; length: 14; V: TRBV19
CDR3: CASSLSEGPYEQYF; J: TRBJ2-7; length: 14; V: TRBV27
CDR3: CASSLGGSGYYRETQYF; J: TRBJ2-5; length: 17; V: TRBV11-3
CDR3: CASSEAPREGAPEAFF; J: TRBJ1-1; length: 16; V: TRBV6-1
CDR3: CASSPTARGIEAFF; J: TRBJ1-1; length: 14; V: TRBV18
CDR3: CAISGLGHNGYTF; J: TRBJ1-2; length: 13; V: TRBV10-3